The source of this T cell receptor (beta chain) is a study of blood T cell repertoires in COVID-19. Data came from immunoSEQ multiplex PCR; TCRdb stores just in-frame clones and leaves some out. This sample has around 190,000 clones, with 85% found just once. Germline V lookup: CDR1 KGHSH, CDR2 LQKENI. The CDR3 contains 14 residues. V trimming: 6 bases; J trimming: 6 bases; junction bases outside the gene matches: 9. The chain has TRBV18 and TRBJ1-1; 8 bases are a match to TRBD1. Sequencing was carried out using peripheral blood. This receptor was taken from a woman older than 75 with acute or convalescent COVID-19. DNA for the CDR3: TGTGCCAGCTCCTATAGTGGACAGGGCGCTGAAGCTTTCTTT. Encoded protein: CASSYSGQGAEAFF.